This T cell receptor beta chain was observed in a study of blood T cell repertoires in COVID-19. In germline, CDR1 is SGHTA, CDR2 FQGNSA. Losses at the gene ends were 5 bases for V and 9 bases for J; bases not matched to a gene: 8. This CDR3 is 13 amino acids long. Clones were read by immunoSEQ multiplex PCR, and TCRdb kept only the in-frame ones, dropping some. The data hold some 250,000 clones, with around 90% observed a single time. Categorization into cohorts depended on clinical history that participants reported. The sequenced sample consisted of PBMCs or T cells enriched from blood (not recorded which). The chain has TRBV7-2 and TRBJ2-5; 8 bases fit TRBD2. The receptor was isolated from a human donor in a cohort exposed to, infected with or recovered from COVID-19 (not recorded which). The donor label of this sample is uncertain. The CDR3 region is CASSVIGGGAQYF. The CDR3 DNA is TGTGCCAGCAGCGTAATCGGGGGGGGCGCCCAGTACTTC. Full variable domain (missing parts from reference TRBV7-2 and TRBJ2-5): GAGVSQSPSNKVTEKGKDVELRCDPISGHTALYWYRQSLGQGLEFLIYFQGNSAPDKSGLPSDRFSAERTGGSVSTLTIQRTQQEDSAVYLCASSVIGGGAQYFGPGTRLLVL.